The entry that follows covers one T cell receptor (beta chain) sequence. Its target antigen remains unknown. Per-base quality was not reported, and no clone a single base away is much larger than it. The sample originates from a study of cytomegalovirus exposure and HLA in healthy donors listed by TCRdb under 2017. Context from the whole study: According to an earlier analysis of 587 of the donors, 150 million to 200 million T cells yielded 117 million unique TCR beta sequences and around 300 Gb of sequence data. On average, around 200,000 unique TCR beta nucleotide sequences were sequenced per donor among 398 genotyped donors of the cohort, with roughly a sixth of those sequences being non-productive. A later genetic analysis took genome-wide SNP genotypes for about 55% of the roughly 700 donors and used that subset as a discovery cohort. All discovery cohort repertoires had been generated on a single sequencing platform. A few DR-DQ haplotypes were treated as single units for association and clustering because of strong linkage in the cohort. In a later analysis, previously published TCR beta repertoires from more than 500 donors were re-analyzed and high-resolution HLA genotyping was added so that TCR occurrence patterns could be studied. Rather than drawing on any new phenotypic data, the later analysis identified candidate immune exposures from TCR beta sequences and the way those sequences occurred across donors. The genetic ancestry cluster associated with self-reported Caucasian donors included roughly 84% of the approximately 430 genotyped donors. Along with the approximately 600-subject first cohort, a separate validation cohort of over a hundred different subjects was used. The study used immunosequencing to profile the T cell repertoires of 600 to 850 subjects and linked those repertoires to cytomegalovirus serostatus. The aim of the study was to test whether cataloging public T cell receptors could identify signatures of past pathogen exposure. Around 300 gigabases of sequencing data and tens of millions of unique TCR sequences were included in an early release covering 500 to 750 HLA-typed donors. To decide whether each TCR beta V gene segment behaved as functional or pseudogenic, an earlier analysis of some 600 of the donors relied on high-throughput TCR beta sequencing. Donor age, sex, ethnicity and CMV serostatus were compiled together with the repertoire data. The number of donors typed differed by locus, with roughly 620-630 for A, B, C, DRB1 and DQB1, more than 500 for DQA1, 606 for DPA1, and approximately 470 for DPB1. The study combined high-throughput TCR immunosequencing, statistical association of individual TCRs with disease status, and machine learning to predict cytomegalovirus infection status. Both class I and class II loci were covered by HLA typing, at four-digit resolution.

To prepare the library, the immunoSEQ multiplex PCR assay was applied. A mixture of 60 forward primers for TCR Vbeta segments and 13 reverse primers for TCR Jbeta segments was used in the multiplex PCR. The CDR3 region of rearranged TCR beta genes was amplified from genomic DNA with a multiplex PCR assay. On the Illumina HiSeq System, the amplified TCR beta libraries were sequenced as 87-base-pair reads. The original methods were these. A later analysis counted about 76 million unique TCR beta chains across the 640 or so repertoires, and 9 million to 14 million of these chains were shared by at least two donors. A nearest-neighbor algorithm error-corrected the raw reads and collapsed the reads into unique sequences, merging closely related sequences to remove PCR and sequencing errors. Alignment of CDR3 sequences to IMGT reference sequences was used to assign V, D and J gene segments. For a sequence to be retained, at least a six-nucleotide match to both a V gene segment and a J gene segment was required. Rearrangements were called productive when the CDR3 lacked stop codons and stayed in frame with V and J; all others were non-productive. Following IMGT convention, CDR3 was defined as the stretch from the second conserved V-encoded cysteine to the conserved J-encoded phenylalanine. In an earlier analysis of roughly 580 of the donors, sequences lacking an unambiguous match to a single V gene segment were excluded. An earlier analysis of fewer than 750 of the donors classified V segments as functional when productive rearrangements were above 56.7% and as segregating when the standard deviation between donors was above 5%. A statistical classification framework was built for diagnosing cytomegalovirus status from the catalog of TCR beta chain sequences. V and J gene assignment, in a later analysis, came from comparing TCR nucleotide sequences with IMGT/GENE-DB human TR gene sequences. The TCRdist pipeline was used in a later analysis to assign CDR3 sequences and most-parsimonious VDJ recombination scenarios. In a later analysis, each TCR beta chain was defined by its CDR3 amino acid sequence together with its V-gene family, and reads without a unique V-gene family were excluded. To address suspected cross-contamination and a sequencing artifact, a later analysis removed approximately 590 highly shared, low-generation-probability nucleotide sequences. A later analysis calculated a clonal expansion index for each public chain from normalized within-repertoire ranks of inferred template counts. In a later analysis, generation probabilities were computed with a VDJ recombination model fitted to out-of-frame rearrangements, and the resulting probabilities were checked against IGoR. A later analysis scored TCR-TCR, TCR-HLA and TCR-CMV co-occurrence with hypergeometric tests, applying a repertoire-size bias correction to TCR pairs. To estimate false discovery rates, a later analysis permuted the HLA or CMV assignments 20 times. In a later analysis, co-occurring TCRs were grouped with DBSCAN, and TCRdist sequence similarity was added when clustering was performed within HLA-allele-positive subsets. For co-occurrence clustering, repertoires with fewer than 30,000 or more than 120,000 public chains were excluded, along with about five repertoires with anomalous nucleotide sharing. This is the immuneACCESS table as TCRdb keeps it, with only in-frame sequences that have V and J called. A part of the clones is gone; compared with another copy, unresolved V genes explain less than half, and the rest is unexplained. That table furnishes V, J and clone size, whereas the DNA furnished D and trimming. A total of some 67,000 clones appear in this sample, 80% to 90% of them only once. The ten largest clones capture 9% to 13% of the sample.

The cohort comprised 666 healthy bone marrow donors. All cohort members were sampled while nominally healthy, although unrecorded immune exposures were likely present. The donor tested CMV seropositive and was one of the 289 seropositive cohort members. A peripheral blood sample was collected from each donor, and TCR beta sequencing was performed on peripheral blood mononuclear cells. The Qiagen DNeasy Blood Extraction Kit was used to extract genomic DNA from the blood cell samples. Based on the germline V gene (reference sequence), the CDR1 and CDR2 sequences are SEHNR and FQNEAQ. The CDR3 spans 15 residues, from the cysteine through the phenylalanine. Kept here is only the CDR3 DNA, which spans 45 bases and is read in frame from base 1. From V the trimming removes 3 bases and from J it removes 6 bases, while the gene matches leave 7 bases of the junction unaccounted for. Study-wide conclusions, independent of this receptor: Cytomegalovirus status was reported to be diagnosed by the classifier with high specificity and sensitivity in both the original and validation cohorts. Correlated functional status among segregating V segments might be attributable to linkage disequilibrium, but an unknown experimental factor could not be ruled out. The cohort was sequenced for TCR beta chains only, and without alpha or paired-chain data the features that could be detected were limited. V-gene and J-gene trimming of TCR beta chains was associated with a missense DCLRE1C variant in a later genetic analysis, and the association was replicated in an independent cohort. Because HLA typing was unavailable for some donors at each locus, only the typed subset was used in association tests. Presence/absence analyses assumed roughly uniform sequencing depth across donors, an assumption that may not hold. In the study, some 180 TCR beta chains were listed as associated with cytomegalovirus. According to a later analysis, TCR association rates differed among HLA loci, with DRB1 alleles showing the most associated TCRs and HLA-C alleles showing the fewest. In an earlier analysis of 587 of the donors, most TCR beta V segments appeared in productive rearrangements about 87% or about 30% of the time, broadly matching IMGT annotations. Because counts were too low, about 15 rarely observed V segments, including chromosome 9 orphons, were left out of the earlier analysis of some 640 of the donors. Most TCR sequences were observed very rarely across donors, whereas some public TCRs were present in many individuals. CMV serostatus was the only immune exposure information available for the cohort. The authors suggested that the approach could potentially be extended to other disease states and immunological phenotypes. In a later analysis, HLA-associated TCR beta chains were found to be more clonally expanded and to have lower generation probabilities than equally common non-associated chains. At a false discovery rate of 0.05, a later analysis linked 16,951 TCR beta sequences to specific HLA alleles. A cluster of highly shared sequence variants was judged likely to represent a technical artifact of the sequencing pipeline. Compared with the approximately 710-donor mean, donors in an Asian-associated ancestry cluster had fewer N-insertions in productive TCRs, according to a later genetic analysis. In vitro tests confirmed that three of the cytomegalovirus-associated TCR beta chains recognize cytomegalovirus antigens. A later analysis found that most CMV-associated TCR beta chains appeared HLA-restricted, with HLA associations seemingly driven largely by CMV exposure. In a later analysis, several top co-occurrence clusters were reported to appear linked to parvovirus B19, influenza, CMV and Epstein-Barr virus. When HLA alleles, especially DR and DQ, strongly co-occurred, TCR associations were difficult to assign to individual alleles. Because the 87-base-pair reads could not distinguish some IMGT-functional V segments, including TRBV6-2 and TRBV6-3, those segments were excluded. A further reported finding was that TCR beta sequences accurately predicted the HLA-A and HLA-B alleles for most subjects in the first cohort.

The source is a woman aged 30 to 39 in good health and CMV-seropositive. Sequencing was done on a sample of PBMCs. The sequence is built from TRBV7-9 and TRBJ1-3, and TRBD1 aligns with 8 junction nucleotides. This receptor carries the CDR3 CASSFTGGMKNTIYF. Here is the DNA: TGTGCCAGCAGCTTCACAGGGGGGATGAAAAACACCATATATTTT. Reference TRBV7-9 and TRBJ1-3 proteins supply the regions before and after the CDR3; the full variable domain is: DTGVSQNPRHKITKRGQNVTFRCDPISEHNRLYWYRQTLGQGPEFLTYFQNEAQLEKSRLLSDRFSAERPKGSFSTLEIQRTEQGDSAMYLCASSFTGGMKNTIYFGEGSWLTVV.